Below, one TCR beta chain is given with its context. As yet, its antigen is unknown. Per the germline V gene, CDR1 is MNHEY and CDR2 is SVGAGI. This CDR3 comprises 13 residues. The V and J ends lost 0 bases and 12 bases respectively, with 12 bases between them. This sample was included in a study of post-analysis software for immune sequencing data. Study-wide context: Relapsing-remitting, secondary progressive and progressive-relapsing multiple sclerosis were all included among the disease courses. Regarding the study as a whole: There were about 5 TRBV segments more frequent in patients than controls, and TRBV5-6, TRBV5-1 and TRBV20-1 were among them. Normalized Chao1 diversity in multiple sclerosis patients fell significantly below that of controls.

cDNA libraries for TCR beta contained unique molecular identifiers. TCRdb re-called the PCR reads through MiXCR, storing one row per CDR3 protein. The sample consists of 750,000 to 950,000 distinct CDR3 sequences, approximately 53% of them appearing once. This rearrangement joins TRBV6-5 to TRBJ2-1, with a tentative D call TRBD2 (5 bases). Sequencing was performed on blood. The source of this sequence is a girl between 10 and 17 years old with multiple sclerosis. In nucleotides, the CDR3 is TGTGCCAGCAGTTACTCGTCTGAAGAGGGGCAGTTCTTC. It specifies CASSYSSEEGQFF.